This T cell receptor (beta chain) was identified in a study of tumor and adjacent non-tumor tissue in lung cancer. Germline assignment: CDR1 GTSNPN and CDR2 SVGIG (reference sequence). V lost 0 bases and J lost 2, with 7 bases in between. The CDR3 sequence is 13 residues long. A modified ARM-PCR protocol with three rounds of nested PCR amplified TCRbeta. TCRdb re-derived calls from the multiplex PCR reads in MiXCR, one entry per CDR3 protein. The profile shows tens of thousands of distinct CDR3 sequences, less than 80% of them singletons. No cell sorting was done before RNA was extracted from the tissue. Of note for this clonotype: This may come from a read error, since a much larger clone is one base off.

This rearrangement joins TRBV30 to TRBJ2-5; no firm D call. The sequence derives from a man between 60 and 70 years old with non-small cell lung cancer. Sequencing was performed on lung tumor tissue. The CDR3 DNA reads TGTGCCTGGAGTGTTGCTGCTCAAGAGACCCAGTACTTC. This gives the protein CAWSVAAQETQYF.